This TCR beta chain was recovered during a study of control samples from healthy donors and cancer patients. Sequencing was performed with immunoSEQ multiplex PCR; in TCRdb, only in-frame clones are kept and a portion is missing. The repertoire consists of about 53,000 clones, with roughly 90% occurring once and the leading ten covering around an eighth. The CDR3 runs 15 residues. The germline V gene has CDR1 MNHEY and CDR2 SMNVEV (reference sequence). Trimming took 0 bases from V and 10 from J; bases not matched to a gene: 7. The source of this sequence is a man between 60 and 75 years old with head and neck cancer. Sequencing used PBMCs. The chain uses TRBV27 and TRBJ1-1, with 11 bases aligning to TRBD1. The CDR3 nucleotides are TGTGCCAGCAGTTTATCTGGGACAGGGGGTCGGGGAGCTTTCTTT. This gives the protein CASSLSGTGGRGAFF.